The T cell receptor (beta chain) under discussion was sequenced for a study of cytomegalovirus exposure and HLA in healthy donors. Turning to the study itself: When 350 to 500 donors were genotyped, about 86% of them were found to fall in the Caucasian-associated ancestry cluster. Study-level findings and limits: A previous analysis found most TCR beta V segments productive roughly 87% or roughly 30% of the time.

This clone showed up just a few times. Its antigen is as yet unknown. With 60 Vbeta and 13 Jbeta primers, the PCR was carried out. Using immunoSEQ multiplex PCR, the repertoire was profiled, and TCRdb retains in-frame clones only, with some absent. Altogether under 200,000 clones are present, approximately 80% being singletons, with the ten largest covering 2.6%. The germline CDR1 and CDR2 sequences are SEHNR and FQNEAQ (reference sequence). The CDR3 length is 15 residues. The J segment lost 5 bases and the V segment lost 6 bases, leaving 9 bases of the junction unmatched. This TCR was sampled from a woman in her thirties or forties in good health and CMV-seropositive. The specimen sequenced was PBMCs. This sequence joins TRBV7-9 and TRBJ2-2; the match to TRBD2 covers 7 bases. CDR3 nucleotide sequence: TGTGCCAGCAGACACCGAAGGGAGGGGACCGGGGAGCTGTTTTTT. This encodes CASRHRREGTGELFF.